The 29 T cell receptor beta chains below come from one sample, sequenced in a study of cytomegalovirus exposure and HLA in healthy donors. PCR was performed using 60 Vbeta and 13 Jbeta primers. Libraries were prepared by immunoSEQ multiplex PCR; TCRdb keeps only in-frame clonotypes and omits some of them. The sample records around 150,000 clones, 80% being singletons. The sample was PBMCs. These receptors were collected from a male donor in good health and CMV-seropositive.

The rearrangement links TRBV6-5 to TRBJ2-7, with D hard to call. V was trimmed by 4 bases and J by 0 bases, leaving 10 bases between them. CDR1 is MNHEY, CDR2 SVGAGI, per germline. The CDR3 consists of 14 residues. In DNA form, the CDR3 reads TGTGCCAGCAGTTCCCAGGAAATCTCCTACGAGCAGTACTTC. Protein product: CASSSQEISYEQYF.

CDR3 sequence reads: CASRPGAARVSYNEQFF. CDR3 bases: TGTGCCAGCAGGCCAGGGGCCGCTCGGGTCTCCTACAATGAGCAGTTCTTC. V and J are TRBV7-9 and TRBJ2-1; D might be TRBD1 (6 bases). V shed 6 bases and J shed 0 bases, with 18 bases lying between them. This CDR3 is 17 amino acids long. Germline loops: CDR1 SEHNR, CDR2 FQNEAQ (reference sequence).

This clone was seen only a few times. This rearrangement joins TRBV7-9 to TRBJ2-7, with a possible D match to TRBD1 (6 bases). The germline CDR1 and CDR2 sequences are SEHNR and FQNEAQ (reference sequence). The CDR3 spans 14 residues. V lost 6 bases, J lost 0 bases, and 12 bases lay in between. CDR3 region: CASSPQGFSYEQYF. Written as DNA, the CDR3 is TGTGCCAGCAGTCCACAGGGATTCTCCTACGAGCAGTACTTC.

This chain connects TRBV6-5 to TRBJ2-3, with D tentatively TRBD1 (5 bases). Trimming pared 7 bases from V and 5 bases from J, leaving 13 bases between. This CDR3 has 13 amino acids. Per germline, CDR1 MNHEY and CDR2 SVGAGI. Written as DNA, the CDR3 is TGTGCCAGCACAGGGCGCTTTGGAGATACGCAGTATTTT. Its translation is CASTGRFGDTQYF.

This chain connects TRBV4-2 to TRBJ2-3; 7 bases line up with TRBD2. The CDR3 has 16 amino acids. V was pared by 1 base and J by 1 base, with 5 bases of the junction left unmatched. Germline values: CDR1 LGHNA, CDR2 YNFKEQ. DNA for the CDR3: TGTGCCAGCAGCCAAGGCGGGGGTTCGGGCACAGATACGCAGTATTTT. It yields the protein CASSQGGGSGTDTQYF.

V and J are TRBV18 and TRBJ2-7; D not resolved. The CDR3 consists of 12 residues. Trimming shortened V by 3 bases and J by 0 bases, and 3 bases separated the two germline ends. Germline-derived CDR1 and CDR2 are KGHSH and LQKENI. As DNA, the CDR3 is TGTGCCAGCTCACCCAGCTCCTACGAGCAGTACTTC. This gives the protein CASSPSSYEQYF.

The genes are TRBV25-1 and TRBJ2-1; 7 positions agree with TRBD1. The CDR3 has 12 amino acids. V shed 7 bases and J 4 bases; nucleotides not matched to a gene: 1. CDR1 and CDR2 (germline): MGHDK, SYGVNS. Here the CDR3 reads CASTGQYNEQFF. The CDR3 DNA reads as TGTGCCAGCACGGGACAGTACAATGAGCAGTTCTTC.

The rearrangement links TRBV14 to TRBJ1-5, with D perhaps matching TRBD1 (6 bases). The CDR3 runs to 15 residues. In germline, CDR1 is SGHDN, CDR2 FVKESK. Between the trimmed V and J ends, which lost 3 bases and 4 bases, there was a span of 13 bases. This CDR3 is CASSHQTGTNQPQHF. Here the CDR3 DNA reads TGTGCCAGCAGCCATCAGACAGGAACAAATCAGCCCCAGCATTTT.

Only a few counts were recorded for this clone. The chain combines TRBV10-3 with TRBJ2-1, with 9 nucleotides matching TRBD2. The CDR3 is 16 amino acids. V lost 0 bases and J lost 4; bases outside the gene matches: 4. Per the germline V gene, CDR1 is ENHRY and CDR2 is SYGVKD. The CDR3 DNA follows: TGTGCCATCAGTGAGTCCGGAACTAGCGGGTACAATGAGCAGTTCTTC. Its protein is CAISESGTSGYNEQFF.

Written as DNA, the CDR3 is TGTGCCAGCAGCTTAGGGGGCATCCTGAACACCGGGGAGCTGTTTTTT. Translating gives CASSLGGILNTGELFF. The gene calls are TRBV11-3 and TRBJ2-2, with a possible D match to TRBD1 (5 bases). The CDR3 loop spans 16 amino acids. Germline CDR1 is SGHNT and CDR2 is YENEEA. The V and J ends lost 1 base and 1 base respectively, with 10 bases between them.

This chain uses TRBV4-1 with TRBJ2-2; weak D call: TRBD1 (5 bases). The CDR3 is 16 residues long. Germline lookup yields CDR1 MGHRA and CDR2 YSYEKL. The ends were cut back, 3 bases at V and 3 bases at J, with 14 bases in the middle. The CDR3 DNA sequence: TGCGCCAGCAGCCACTCAGGGATGTCGTACACCGGGGAGCTGTTTTTT. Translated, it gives CASSHSGMSYTGELFF.

CDR3 sequence: CASSQVNLVAEKLFF. DNA for the CDR3: TGCGCCAGCAGCCAAGTCAATTTAGTTGCTGAAAAACTGTTTTTT. The rearrangement joins TRBV4-1 to TRBJ1-4; D not certain. Germline V gives CDR1 MGHRA, CDR2 YSYEKL. There are 15 residues in the CDR3. The germline V and J ends were trimmed by 1 base and 7 bases, with 13 bases remaining between them.

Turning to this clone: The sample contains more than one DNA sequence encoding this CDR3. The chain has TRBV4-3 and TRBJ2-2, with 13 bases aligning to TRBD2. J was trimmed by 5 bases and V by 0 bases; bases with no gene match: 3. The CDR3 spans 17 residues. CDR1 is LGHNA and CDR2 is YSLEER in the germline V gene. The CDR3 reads CASSQDGLAGVTGELFF. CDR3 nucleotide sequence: TGCGCCAGCAGCCAAGATGGACTAGCGGGAGTTACCGGGGAGCTGTTTTTT.

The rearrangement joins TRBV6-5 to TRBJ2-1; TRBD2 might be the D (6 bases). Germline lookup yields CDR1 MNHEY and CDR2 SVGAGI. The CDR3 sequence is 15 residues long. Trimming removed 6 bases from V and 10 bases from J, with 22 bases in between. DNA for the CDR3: TGTGCCAGCAGCCTCCCCCGGGCGGGGCACGCGGAGCAGTTCTTC. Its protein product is CASSLPRAGHAEQFF.

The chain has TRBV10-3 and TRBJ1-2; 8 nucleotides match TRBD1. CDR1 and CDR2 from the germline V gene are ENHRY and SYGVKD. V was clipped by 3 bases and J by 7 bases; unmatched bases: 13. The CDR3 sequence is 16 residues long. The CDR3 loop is CAISDPGTGVWFGYTF. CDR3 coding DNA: TGTGCCATCAGTGATCCCGGGACAGGAGTTTGGTTTGGCTACACCTTC.

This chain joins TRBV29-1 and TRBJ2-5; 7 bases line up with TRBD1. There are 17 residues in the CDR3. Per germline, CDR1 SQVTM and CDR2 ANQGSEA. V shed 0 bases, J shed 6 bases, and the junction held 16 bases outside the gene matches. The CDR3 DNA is TGCAGCGTTGAAGACCGTTTCATTACGTCGGGACAGAAGACCCAGTACTTC. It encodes CSVEDRFITSGQKTQYF.

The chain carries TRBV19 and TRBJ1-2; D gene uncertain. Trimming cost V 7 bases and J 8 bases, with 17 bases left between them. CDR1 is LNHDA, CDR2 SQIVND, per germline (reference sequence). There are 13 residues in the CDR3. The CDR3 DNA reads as TGTGCCAGTACCGAAAGAGGAGGTTACGGCTACACCTTC. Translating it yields CASTERGGYGYTF. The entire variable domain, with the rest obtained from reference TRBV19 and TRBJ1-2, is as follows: DGGITQSPKYLFRKEGQNVTLSCEQNLNHDAMYWYRQDPGQGLRLIYYSQIVNDFQKGDIAEGYSVSREKKESFPLTVTSAQKNPTAFYLCASTERGGYGYTFGSGTRLTVV.

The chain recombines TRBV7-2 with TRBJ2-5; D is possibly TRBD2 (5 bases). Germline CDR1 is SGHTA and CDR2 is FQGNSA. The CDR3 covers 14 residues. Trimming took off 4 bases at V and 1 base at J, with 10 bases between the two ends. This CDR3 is CASSWTWGQETQYF. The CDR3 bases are TGTGCCAGCAGCTGGACTTGGGGCCAAGAGACCCAGTACTTC.

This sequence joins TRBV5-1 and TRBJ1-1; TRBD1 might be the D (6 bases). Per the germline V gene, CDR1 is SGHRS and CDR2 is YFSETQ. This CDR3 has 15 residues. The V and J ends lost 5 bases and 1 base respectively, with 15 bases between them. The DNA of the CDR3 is TGCGCCAGCAGGACTTACAGGGACGGGAACACTGAAGCTTTCTTT. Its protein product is CASRTYRDGNTEAFF.

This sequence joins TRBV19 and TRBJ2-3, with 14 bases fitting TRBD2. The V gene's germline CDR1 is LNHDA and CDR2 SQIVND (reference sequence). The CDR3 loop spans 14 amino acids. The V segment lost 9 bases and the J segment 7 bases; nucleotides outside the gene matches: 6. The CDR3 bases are TGTGCCAGCAGACTAGCGGGAGGGAGTAATACGCAGTATTTT. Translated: CASRLAGGSNTQYF. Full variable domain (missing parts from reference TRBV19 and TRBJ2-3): DGGITQSPKYLFRKEGQNVTLSCEQNLNHDAMYWYRQDPGQGLRLIYYSQIVNDFQKGDIAEGYSVSREKKESFPLTVTSAQKNPTAFYLCASRLAGGSNTQYFGPGTRLTVL.

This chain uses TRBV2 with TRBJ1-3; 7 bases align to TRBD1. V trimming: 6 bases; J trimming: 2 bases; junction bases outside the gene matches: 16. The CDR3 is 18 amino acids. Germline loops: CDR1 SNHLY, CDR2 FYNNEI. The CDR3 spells CASRYGVGGIGTGNTIYF. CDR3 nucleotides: TGTGCCAGCAGATACGGGGTAGGGGGCATCGGAACTGGAAACACCATATATTTT.

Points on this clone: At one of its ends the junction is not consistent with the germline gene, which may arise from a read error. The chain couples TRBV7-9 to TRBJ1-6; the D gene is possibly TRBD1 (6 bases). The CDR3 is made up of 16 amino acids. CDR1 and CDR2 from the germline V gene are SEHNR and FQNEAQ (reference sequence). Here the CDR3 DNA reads TGTTCCAGCAGCTCTGGACAGTCTGGCCATAATTCACCCCTCCACTTT. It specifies CSSSSGQSGHNSPLHF.

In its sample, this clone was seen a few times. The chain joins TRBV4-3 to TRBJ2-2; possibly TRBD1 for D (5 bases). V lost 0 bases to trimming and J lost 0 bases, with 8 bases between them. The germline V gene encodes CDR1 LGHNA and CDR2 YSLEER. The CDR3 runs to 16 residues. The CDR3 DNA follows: TGCGCCAGCAGCCAAGATGTCAGGGCGAACACCGGGGAGCTGTTTTTT. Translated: CASSQDVRANTGELFF.

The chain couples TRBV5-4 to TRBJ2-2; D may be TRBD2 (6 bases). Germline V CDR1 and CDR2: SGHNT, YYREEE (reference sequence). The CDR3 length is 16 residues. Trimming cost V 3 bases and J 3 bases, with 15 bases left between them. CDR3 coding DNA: TGTGCCAGCAGCTGGGCCCGGGCTAGCGACACCGGGGAGCTGTTTTTT. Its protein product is CASSWARASDTGELFF.

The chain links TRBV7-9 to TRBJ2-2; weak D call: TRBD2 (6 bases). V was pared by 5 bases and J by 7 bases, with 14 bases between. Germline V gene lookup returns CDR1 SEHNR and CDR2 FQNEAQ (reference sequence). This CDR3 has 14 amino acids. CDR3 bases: TGTGCCAGCAGCCCGGGACTGGGGAGCGGGGAGCTGTTTTTT. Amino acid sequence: CASSPGLGSGELFF.

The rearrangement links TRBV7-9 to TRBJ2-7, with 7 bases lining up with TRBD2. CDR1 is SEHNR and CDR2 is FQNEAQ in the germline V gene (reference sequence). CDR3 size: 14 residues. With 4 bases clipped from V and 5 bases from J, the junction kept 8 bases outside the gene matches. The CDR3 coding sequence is TGTGCCAGCAGCTCCCCGGGGGACTACAACGAGCAGTACTTC. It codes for CASSSPGDYNEQYF.

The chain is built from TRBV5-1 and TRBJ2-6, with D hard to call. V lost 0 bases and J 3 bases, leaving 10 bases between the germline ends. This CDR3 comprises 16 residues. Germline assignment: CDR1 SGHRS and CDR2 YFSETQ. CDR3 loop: CASSLAPQNGANVLTF. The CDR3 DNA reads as TGCGCCAGCAGCTTGGCCCCACAGAATGGGGCCAACGTCCTGACTTTC. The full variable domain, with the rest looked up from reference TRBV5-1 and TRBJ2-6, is KAGVTQTPRYLIKTRGQQVTLSCSPISGHRSVSWYQQTPGQGLQFLFEYFSETQRNKGNFPGRFSGRQFSNSRSEMNVSTLELGDSALYLCASSLAPQNGANVLTFGAGSRLTVL.

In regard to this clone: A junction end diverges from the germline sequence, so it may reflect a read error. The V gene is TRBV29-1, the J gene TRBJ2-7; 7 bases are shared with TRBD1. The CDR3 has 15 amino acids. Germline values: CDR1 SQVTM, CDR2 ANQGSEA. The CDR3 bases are TGCAGCGTTGAAGATCCCCGGGACAGACCTTACGTGCAGTACTTC. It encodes CSVEDPRDRPYVQYF.

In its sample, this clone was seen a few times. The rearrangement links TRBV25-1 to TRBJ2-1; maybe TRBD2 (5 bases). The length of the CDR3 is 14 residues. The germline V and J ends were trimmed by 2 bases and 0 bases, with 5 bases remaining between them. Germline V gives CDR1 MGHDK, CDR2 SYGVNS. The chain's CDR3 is CASSEGSSYNEQFF. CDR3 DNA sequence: TGTGCCAGCAGTGAAGGGAGCTCCTACAATGAGCAGTTCTTC.